These 16 T cell receptor beta chains were all obtained from the same sample, sequenced in a study of blood T cell repertoires in COVID-19 (dated by TCRdb to the early 2020s). To prepare the library, the immunoSEQ multiplex PCR assay was applied. TCRdb holds this immuneACCESS table with in-frame rearrangements only. Some clones are missing; in checked studies, unresolved V genes explain under half, and the rest has no known cause. This sample lists fewer than 300,000 clones; 80% to 90% were detected once. The biggest ten clones account for over 2% of the sample. The sequenced material came from peripheral blood. The receptors were gathered from a woman in her forties or fifties with acute or convalescent COVID-19.

The chain has TRBV9 and TRBJ1-5, with 7 positions matching TRBD1. CDR1 SGDLS and CDR2 YYNGEE come from the germline V gene. V lost 3 bases, J lost 1 base, and 4 bases stayed unmatched. This CDR3 has 15 amino acids. CDR3 nucleotides: TGTGCCAGCAGCGCCCTGGGACAGAGCAATCAGCCCCAGCATTTT. Protein: CASSALGQSNQPQHF.

This chain connects TRBV2 to TRBJ1-6, with no clear D. CDR1 is SNHLY, CDR2 FYNNEI, per germline. The CDR3 runs to 13 residues. Between the trimmed V and J ends, which lost 2 bases and 8 bases, there was a span of 7 bases. The CDR3 protein is CASSEMGDSPLHF. In DNA form, the CDR3 reads TGTGCCAGCAGTGAAATGGGAGATTCACCCCTCCACTTT. Drawing the rest from reference TRBV2 and TRBJ1-6, the complete variable domain is EPEVTQTPSHQVTQMGQEVILRCVPISNHLYFYWYRQILGQKVEFLVSFYNNEISEKSEIFDDQFSVERPDGSNFTLKIRSTKLEDSAMYFCASSEMGDSPLHFGNGTRLTVT.

CDR3 in DNA: TGTGCCAGCAGCCTGGGACTAGCGGGAGACTACAATGAGCAGTTCTTC. This encodes CASSLGLAGDYNEQFF. V usage is TRBV9 and J usage is TRBJ2-1, with 14 bases lining up with TRBD2. The CDR3 has 16 residues. From germline, CDR1 is SGDLS and CDR2 YYNGEE. Germline trimming cut 4 bases from V and 3 bases from J; bases unmatched to any gene: 3.

The V and J genes are TRBV30 and TRBJ2-7; the D gene is possibly TRBD2 (6 bases). CDR3 length: 13 residues. Between the trimmed V and J ends, which lost 0 bases and 13 bases, there was a span of 19 bases. Looked up from germline, CDR1 is GTSNPN and CDR2 is SVGIG (reference sequence). The CDR3 loop is CAWSVRERGDCYF. The CDR3 region has the DNA TGTGCCTGGAGTGTACGGGAGAGGGGCGACTGCTACTTC.

In DNA, the CDR3 is TGTGCCAGCAGAACGGGACTAGCGGATTACGAGCAGTACTTC. It specifies CASRTGLADYEQYF. The V gene is TRBV28, the J gene TRBJ2-7, with 11 bases matching TRBD2. The CDR3 consists of 14 residues. V dropped 6 bases and J dropped 4; count of bases not matched to a gene: 5. CDR1 and CDR2 (germline): MDHEN, SYDVKM.

The chain links TRBV6-5 to TRBJ2-7; 9 positions agree with TRBD1. The V segment lost 6 bases and the J segment 5 bases; nucleotides outside the gene matches: 8. Per germline, CDR1 MNHEY and CDR2 SVGAGI. There are 14 residues in the CDR3. The CDR3 nucleotides are TGTGCCAGCAGAGCCGGGACAGGGAGGGACGAGCAGTACTTC. Its translation is CASRAGTGRDEQYF.

About this clone: At the DNA level, this CDR3 is encoded by other sequences in the same sample as well. The chain employs TRBV7-9 and TRBJ1-4; 9 nucleotides line up with TRBD1. J was trimmed by 6 bases and V by 1 base; bases with no gene match: 0. CDR3 length: 14 amino acids. Germline V gives CDR1 SEHNR, CDR2 FQNEAQ (reference sequence). Written as DNA, the CDR3 is TGTGCCAGCAGCTTAGGGACAGGGGATGAAAAACTGTTTTTT. It encodes CASSLGTGDEKLFF.

DNA of the CDR3: TGTGCCAGCAGTTACTCGGGGGGAGGAGTTAGCACTGAAGCTTTCTTT. Protein: CASSYSGGGVSTEAFF. The chain combines TRBV6-5 with TRBJ1-1, with D maybe TRBD1 (5 bases). The ends were cut back, 0 bases at V and 4 bases at J, with 15 bases in the middle. This CDR3 region has 16 residues. The germline V gene encodes CDR1 MNHEY and CDR2 SVGAGI.

The V and J genes are TRBV7-9 and TRBJ1-4; 8 bases agree with TRBD1. The CDR3 is 14 amino acids. The V and J ends lost 7 bases and 2 bases, in that order; junction bases with no gene match: 3. Germline V gene data show CDR1 as SEHNR and CDR2 as FQNEAQ (reference sequence). The CDR3 coding sequence is TGTGCCAGCACAGGGGGCGCGACTAATGAAAAACTGTTTTTT. This encodes CASTGGATNEKLFF. The variable domain in full, completed from reference TRBV7-9 and TRBJ1-4, reads DTGVSQNPRHKITKRGQNVTFRCDPISEHNRLYWYRQTLGQGPEFLTYFQNEAQLEKSRLLSDRFSAERPKGSFSTLEIQRTEQGDSAMYLCASTGGATNEKLFFGSGTQLSVL.

This clone was observed a few times. This chain links TRBV5-1 with TRBJ2-1; the match to TRBD1 covers 7 bases. CDR1 and CDR2 from the germline V gene are SGHRS and YFSETQ. The CDR3 has 15 residues. Losses at the gene ends were 4 bases for V and 3 bases for J; bases not matched to a gene: 7. The CDR3 sequence: CASSQGVWGYNEQFF. CDR3 DNA sequence: TGCGCCAGCAGCCAGGGGGTCTGGGGCTACAATGAGCAGTTCTTC. The full variable domain, its missing parts supplied by reference TRBV5-1 and TRBJ2-1, is KAGVTQTPRYLIKTRGQQVTLSCSPISGHRSVSWYQQTPGQGLQFLFEYFSETQRNKGNFPGRFSGRQFSNSRSEMNVSTLELGDSALYLCASSQGVWGYNEQFFGPGTRLTVL.

This chain joins TRBV6-5 and TRBJ2-3, with D tentatively TRBD2 (5 bases). The germline gives CDR1 MNHEY, CDR2 SVGAGI. The CDR3 loop spans 15 amino acids. V was shortened by 1 base and J by 1 base, with 9 bases between the two germline ends. The CDR3 DNA reads as TGTGCCAGCAGTTACTTAGGAGGAGGCACAGATACGCAGTATTTT. Protein sequence: CASSYLGGGTDTQYF.

V gene TRBV30 combines with J gene TRBJ2-6; TRBD2 is a possible D gene (6 bases). Germline values: CDR1 GTSNPN, CDR2 SVGIG (reference sequence). The CDR3 sequence is 15 residues long. Trimming stripped 0 bases from V and 4 bases from J, with 10 bases between. CDR3 sequence reads: CAWSVRGTGANVLTF. In DNA, the CDR3 is TGTGCCTGGAGTGTACGGGGGACCGGGGCCAACGTCCTGACTTTC.

V gene TRBV7-2 combines with J gene TRBJ1-6; D may be TRBD1 (5 bases). This CDR3 comprises 16 residues. With 0 bases removed from V and 0 bases from J, the gap between germline ends came to 6 bases. CDR1 SGHTA and CDR2 FQGNSA come from the germline V gene. CDR3: CASSLADNSYNSPLHF. DNA of the CDR3: TGTGCCAGCAGCTTAGCGGACAACTCCTATAATTCACCCCTCCACTTT.

The V and J genes are TRBV7-2 and TRBJ2-3, with 12 positions matching TRBD2. The CDR3 length is 19 residues. CDR1 and CDR2 (germline): SGHTA, FQGNSA. The V segment lost 5 bases and the J segment 0 bases; nucleotides outside the gene matches: 12. Written as DNA, the CDR3 is TGTGCCAGCAGCGCAGGACTAGCGGGAAGTCGTTTTAGCACAGATACGCAGTATTTT. As protein: CASSAGLAGSRFSTDTQYF.

The chain is built from TRBV28 and TRBJ1-1; tentative D call: TRBD1 (6 bases). The CDR3 consists of 16 residues. Germline V gives CDR1 MDHEN, CDR2 SYDVKM. V was pared by 3 bases and J by 2 bases, with 16 bases between. The CDR3 here is CASSFNFGQTNTEAFF. CDR3 coding DNA: TGTGCCAGCAGTTTTAACTTCGGACAGACAAACACTGAAGCTTTCTTT.

Points on this clone: A junction end diverges from the germline sequence, so it may reflect a read error. The chain employs TRBV9 and TRBJ2-3; the match to TRBD1 covers 9 bases. Germline assignment: CDR1 SGDLS and CDR2 YYNGEE. The CDR3 extends over 15 amino acids. The CDR3 DNA sequence: TGTGCCAGCAGCCGGGACAGGGAAAGCACAGATACTCAGTATTTT. Protein sequence: CASSRDRESTDTQYF.